This entry lists 27 T cell receptor beta chains sequenced from one sample in a study of control samples from healthy donors and cancer patients. The data were produced by immunoSEQ multiplex PCR, yet TCRdb's version contains in-frame clones alone and is incomplete. The profile shows 100,000 to 150,000 clones, 80% to 95% of them singletons. The material sequenced was blood. The source of these receptors is a man aged 18 to 35 in good health.

The genes are TRBV6-1 and TRBJ1-1, with a tentative D call TRBD1 (6 bases). The CDR3 extends over 14 amino acids. CDR1 MNHNS and CDR2 SASEGT come from the germline V gene. Trimming removed 1 base from V and 4 bases from J, with 10 bases in between. The CDR3 spells CASSEGQGLTEAFF. DNA for the CDR3: TGTGCCAGCAGTGAAGGCCAGGGGCTCACTGAAGCTTTCTTT.

The genes are TRBV3-1 (or the pseudogene TRBV3-2) and TRBJ1-1, with no clear D. The ends were cut back, 4 bases at V and 1 base at J, with 10 bases in the middle. CDR1 is LGHDT, CDR2 YNNKEL, per germline (reference sequence). CDR3 length: 14 residues. Written as DNA, the CDR3 is TGTGCCAGCAGCCCGCGGCCCCCGAACACTGAAGCTTTCTTT. This sequence encodes CASSPRPPNTEAFF.

This clone was observed a few times. This rearrangement joins TRBV18 to TRBJ1-1; 7 positions match TRBD1. The V gene end was trimmed by 2 bases and the J gene end by 5 bases; junction bases not matched to a gene: 8. This CDR3 comprises 15 residues. CDR1 and CDR2 (germline): KGHSH, LQKENI. Here the CDR3 reads CASSPRTGGETEAFF. The CDR3 nucleotides are TGTGCCAGCTCACCAAGGACAGGAGGAGAGACTGAAGCTTTCTTT.

About this clone: Within the sample, other DNA sequences also encode this same CDR3. The rearrangement links TRBV29-1 to TRBJ1-1; 7 nucleotides agree with TRBD1. This CDR3 comprises 12 residues. Unmatched junction bases numbered 0, after V lost 4 bases and J lost 1 base. Germline CDR1 and CDR2: SQVTM and ANQGSEA. CDR3 protein: CSVGQGNTEAFF. The DNA for the CDR3 is TGCAGCGTTGGACAGGGGAACACTGAAGCTTTCTTT.

This clone was seen only once. The identical CDR3 is also encoded by other nucleotide sequences in the sample. The V call is TRBV4-1, the J call TRBJ2-1, with D possibly being TRBD2 (5 bases). This CDR3 region has 13 residues. V was trimmed by 4 bases and J by 4 bases, leaving 8 bases between them. Germline assignment: CDR1 MGHRA and CDR2 YSYEKL. DNA for the CDR3: TGCGCCAGCAGCCGGACTGTATACAATGAGCAGTTCTTC. It yields the protein CASSRTVYNEQFF.

The V and J genes are TRBV10-3 and TRBJ1-2, with D perhaps matching TRBD1 (5 bases). V was shortened by 8 bases and J by 6 bases, with 22 bases between the two germline ends. Germline lookup yields CDR1 ENHRY and CDR2 SYGVKD. CDR3 size: 15 residues. CDR3 in amino acids: CAILSRTEGSDGYTF. The CDR3 DNA follows: TGTGCCATCCTTTCCAGGACCGAGGGGTCGGATGGCTACACCTTC.

This chain connects TRBV18 to TRBJ1-6; D is possibly TRBD1 (6 bases). The CDR3 has 15 amino acids. CDR1 and CDR2 from the germline V gene are KGHSH and LQKENI. The ends were cut back, 9 bases at V and 0 bases at J, with 12 bases in the middle. CDR3 protein: CASSGVSSYNSPLHF. The CDR3 DNA is TGTGCCAGTTCAGGGGTGAGCTCCTATAATTCACCCCTCCACTTT.

J is TRBJ2-2 and V is TRBV19; D gene uncertain. The CDR3 spans 13 residues. Trimming stripped 3 bases from V and 3 bases from J, with 5 bases between. Germline values: CDR1 LNHDA, CDR2 SQIVND (reference sequence). The CDR3 nucleotides read TGTGCCAGTAGTATGTGGGACACCGGGGAGCTGTTTTTT. It encodes CASSMWDTGELFF.

CDR3 protein: CASSLGGANEQYF. The CDR3, as DNA: TGTGCCAGCAGCTTAGGTGGTGCCAACGAGCAGTACTTC. The chain is built from TRBV11-2 and TRBJ2-7; unclear D gene. Germline-derived CDR1 and CDR2 are SGHAT and FQNNGV. CDR3 size: 13 residues. The V and J ends lost 1 base and 5 bases respectively, with 9 bases between them.

The rearrangement uses TRBV18 and TRBJ1-3; D is unclear. V was trimmed by 2 bases and J by 0 bases, leaving 8 bases between them. Per the germline V gene, CDR1 is KGHSH and CDR2 is LQKENI. This CDR3 contains 15 residues. The CDR3 nucleotides are TGTGCCAGCTCACCAAGGCAGTTCTCTGGAAACACCATATATTTT. Translating it yields CASSPRQFSGNTIYF.

This sequence joins TRBV27 and TRBJ1-6; D remains ambiguous. V lost 2 bases and J lost 10, with 12 bases in between. The V gene's germline CDR1 is MNHEY and CDR2 SMNVEV (reference sequence). The CDR3 totals 14 residues. The CDR3 coding sequence is TGTGCCAGCAGTTTAAACCCCATTGGATCACCCCTCCACTTT. It is translated as CASSLNPIGSPLHF.

The chain uses TRBV28 and TRBJ2-2; 7 nucleotides line up with TRBD1. The CDR3 contains 19 residues. Germline CDR1 reads MDHEN; CDR2 reads SYDVKM. V lost 3 bases, J lost 0 bases, and 13 bases stayed unmatched. CDR3 nucleotide sequence: TGTGCCAGCAGTTTGTCGATGGAAGTGCAGGGGGCGAACACCGGGGAGCTGTTTTTT. Encoded protein: CASSLSMEVQGANTGELFF. Based on the CDR3 plus reference TRBV28 and TRBJ2-2, the full variable domain is DVKVTQSSRYLVKRTGEKVFLECVQDMDHENMFWYRQDPGLGLRLIYFSYDVKMKEKGDIPEGYSVSREKKERFSLILESASTNQTSMYLCASSLSMEVQGANTGELFFGEGSRLTVL.

This chain links TRBV18 with TRBJ2-5; D may match TRBD1 or TRBD2 (5 bases each). Germline CDR1 KGHSH, CDR2 LQKENI. Trimming removed 6 bases at V and 1 base at J, with 12 bases between. This CDR3 contains 14 residues. The DNA for the CDR3 is TGTGCCAGCTCTGAGGGGCTCACCCAAGAGACCCAGTACTTC. Translating gives CASSEGLTQETQYF. Using reference TRBV18 and TRBJ2-5 for the parts outside the CDR3, the full variable domain is NAGVMQNPRHLVRRRGQEARLRCSPMKGHSHVYWYRQLPEEGLKFMVYLQKENIIDESGMPKERFSAEFPKEGPSILRIQQVVRGDSAAYFCASSEGLTQETQYFGPGTRLLVL.

The chain combines TRBV18 with TRBJ2-7; weak D call: TRBD1 (5 bases). Germline CDR1 reads KGHSH; CDR2 reads LQKENI. This CDR3 has 15 residues. Trimming removed 2 bases from V and 3 bases from J, with 14 bases in between. CDR3 sequence (DNA): TGTGCCAGCTCACCAGGGGCGAGGTCCCTCTACGAGCAGTACTTC. Encoded protein: CASSPGARSLYEQYF.

The rearrangement joins TRBV3-1 (or the pseudogene TRBV3-2) to TRBJ2-1; TRBD2 matches at 8 bases. Per germline, CDR1 LGHDT and CDR2 YNNKEL (reference sequence). The CDR3 sequence is 18 residues long. J lost 4 bases, V lost 0 bases, and 11 bases had no gene match. DNA of the CDR3: TGTGCCAGCAGCCAAGATAGCGGGGATCCGGGCTCGTACAATGAGCAGTTCTTC. Translation: CASSQDSGDPGSYNEQFF.

The chain joins TRBV5-1 to TRBJ2-7; weak D call: TRBD1 (6 bases). The ends were cut back, 2 bases at V and 1 base at J, with 7 bases in the middle. Germline CDR1 SGHRS, CDR2 YFSETQ. This CDR3 is built from 13 residues. DNA for the CDR3: TGCGCCAGCAGCTTCACAGGGTCCTACGAGCAGTACTTC. Protein product: CASSFTGSYEQYF.

The rearrangement joins TRBV28 to TRBJ2-5, with 8 bases that match TRBD1. The CDR3 totals 16 residues. Germline V CDR1 and CDR2: MDHEN, SYDVKM. The V and J ends lost 5 bases and 3 bases, in that order; junction bases with no gene match: 11. The CDR3 nucleotides read TGTGCCAGCAGTCCCCTGGACAGGGCAACGAAAGAGACCCAGTACTTC. This gives the protein CASSPLDRATKETQYF.

The J gene is TRBJ2-1, the V gene TRBV7-9; 9 bases line up with TRBD1. The CDR3 contains 16 residues. Losses at the gene ends were 1 base for V and 6 bases for J; bases not matched to a gene: 7. From germline, CDR1 is SEHNR and CDR2 FQNEAQ (reference sequence). As DNA, the CDR3 is TGTGCCAGCAGCTTAGACGCGGGACAGGGATCCAATGAGCAGTTCTTC. Translated: CASSLDAGQGSNEQFF.

This clone came up once. The genes are TRBV5-4 and TRBJ1-4; TRBD1 aligns across 10 bases. CDR1 and CDR2 from the germline V gene are SGHNT and YYREEE (reference sequence). The CDR3 is 14 amino acids. Losses at the gene ends were 2 bases for V and 8 bases for J; bases not matched to a gene: 3. The CDR3 sequence: CASSFGTGEEKLFF. The CDR3 DNA reads as TGTGCCAGCAGCTTCGGGACAGGGGAAGAAAAACTGTTTTTT.

This clone was observed a few times. The rearrangement links TRBV19 to TRBJ1-6, with 7 bases lining up with TRBD1. Germline CDR1 is LNHDA and CDR2 is SQIVND (reference sequence). J was trimmed by 5 bases and V by 0 bases; bases with no gene match: 4. The CDR3 runs to 16 residues. The CDR3: CASSIDGTVNNSPLHF. CDR3 sequence (DNA): TGTGCCAGTAGTATAGACGGGACAGTTAATAATTCACCCCTCCACTTT.

V is TRBV27 and J is TRBJ2-1; weak D call: TRBD1 (5 bases). The CDR3 consists of 16 residues. Germline CDR1 reads MNHEY; CDR2 reads SMNVEV (reference sequence). Trimming left V 10 bases short and J 1 base short, with 20 bases between. CDR3: CATQTSLQGSYNEQFF. CDR3 nucleotides: TGTGCCACCCAAACCTCTTTGCAGGGATCCTACAATGAGCAGTTCTTC.

A single count supports this clone. V usage is TRBV9 and J usage is TRBJ2-2, with 9 bases lining up with TRBD1. CDR3 size: 16 residues. CDR1 is SGDLS, CDR2 YYNGEE, per germline. After removal of 2 bases from V and 6 bases from J, the junction contained 8 bases not matched to a gene. CDR3 loop: CASSVTGGIRPGELFF. The CDR3 DNA follows: TGTGCCAGCAGCGTTACAGGGGGCATTCGGCCCGGGGAGCTGTTTTTT.

The chain is built from TRBV6-5 and TRBJ1-2, with D possibly TRBD1 on 5 matching bases. This CDR3 region has 13 residues. Trimming cost V 6 bases and J 4 bases, with 12 bases left between them. Per the germline V gene, CDR1 is MNHEY and CDR2 is SVGAGI. The CDR3 loop is CASSLRDPYGYTF. The CDR3 DNA is TGTGCCAGCAGCCTCCGGGACCCCTATGGCTACACCTTC.

V gene TRBV4-1 combines with J gene TRBJ1-4; 7 bases line up with TRBD1. The CDR3 is 16 residues long. J was trimmed by 11 bases and V by 4 bases; bases with no gene match: 16. Germline V lookup: CDR1 MGHRA, CDR2 YSYEKL. The CDR3 reads CASSLFLYRGRGKLFF. Here the CDR3 DNA reads TGCGCCAGCAGCCTTTTCCTATACAGGGGTAGAGGTAAACTGTTTTTT.

The chain recombines TRBV18 with TRBJ2-4, with D possibly being TRBD1 or TRBD2 (5 bases each). CDR3 length: 15 residues. V was pared by 5 bases and J by 5 bases, with 16 bases between. Germline V CDR1 and CDR2: KGHSH, LQKENI. The CDR3 loop reads CASSGTGAAENIQYF. CDR3 nucleotide sequence: TGTGCCAGCTCAGGGACCGGGGCGGCGGAAAACATTCAGTACTTC.

This chain joins TRBV2 and TRBJ2-2; 7 bases map to TRBD2. J gave up 4 bases and V 7 bases, and 9 bases lay outside the gene matches. The CDR3 loop spans 15 amino acids. CDR1 and CDR2 (germline): SNHLY, FYNNEI. CDR3 in amino acids: CASTRAGWGTGELFF. Here the CDR3 DNA reads TGTGCCAGCACTCGAGCGGGGTGGGGCACCGGGGAGCTGTTTTTT.

This rearrangement joins TRBV11-1 to TRBJ2-1; D possibly matches TRBD1 or TRBD2 (5 bases each). Per germline, CDR1 SGHAT and CDR2 FQDESV (reference sequence). Trimming took off 1 base at V and 7 bases at J, with 11 bases between the two ends. The CDR3 loop spans 14 amino acids. The CDR3 reads CASSLDTGRNEQFF. The CDR3 coding sequence is TGTGCCAGCAGCTTAGATACGGGGCGAAATGAGCAGTTCTTC.